The rows below give T cell receptor beta chains drawn from one sample of a study of control samples from healthy donors and cancer patients. Measured with immunoSEQ multiplex PCR; TCRdb has only the in-frame clones, and not every one. The sample carries under 200,000 clones, roughly 94% recorded once. The sequenced sample was PBMCs. These receptors all come from a man in his sixties with colorectal cancer. The CDR3 runs from the conserved cysteine through the conserved F or W.

J	V	CDR3
TRBJ2-3	TRBV4-2	CASTPTSGGGDTQYF
TRBJ2-1	TRBV13	CASSLVRDSYNEQFF
TRBJ2-7	TRBV2	CASTFTGDSYEQYF
TRBJ2-7	TRBV5-7	CASSLPLFGPEQYF
TRBJ1-1	TRBV4-1	CASSQETGRSGEAFF
TRBJ1-2	TRBV3-1/TRBV3-2	CASSPGENYGYTF
TRBJ1-4	TRBV6-1	CASSEAGQHEKLFF
TRBJ1-5	TRBV5-1	CASRGDNNQPQHF
TRBJ1-5	TRBV7-9	CASSPGQGNQPQHF
TRBJ1-1	TRBV2	CASSDLSANTEAFF
TRBJ2-7	TRBV19	CASSISSSREQYF
TRBJ1-2	TRBV6-5	CASRPTGGIGYTF
TRBJ1-1	TRBV10-1	CASRGYNTEAFF
TRBJ1-3	TRBV28	CASITGGSGNTIYF
TRBJ2-4	TRBV30	CAWSLWDIQYF
TRBJ1-3	TRBV7-2	CASSSPDVRGAGNTIYF
TRBJ2-7	TRBV11-2	CASSLEGAGYEQYF
TRBJ1-2	TRBV27	CASSSGTHYGYTF
TRBJ2-6	TRBV23-1	CASSQSGYSPFFGANVLTF
TRBJ2-5	TRBV5-1	CASSFEPGQQETQYF
TRBJ2-3	TRBV7-2	CASSPLSGGAPSTDTQYF
TRBJ1-6	TRBV9	CASSFRTGNNSPLHF
TRBJ2-4	TRBV21-1	CASSIVRGERILAKNIQYF
TRBJ2-7	TRBV5-5	CASSQGAPYEQYF
TRBJ1-2	TRBV9	CASSSQSGTGHGYTF
TRBJ1-4	TRBV29-1	CSVPSGGGEKLFF
TRBJ2-7	TRBV10-3	CAISAGQYYEQYF
TRBJ1-2	TRBV28	CASGQQGVVSNYGYTF
TRBJ2-1	TRBV4-3	CASSQEWDSYNEQFF
TRBJ2-1	TRBV18	CASSPGTGGYNEQFF
TRBJ2-7	TRBV2	CASSEQGQSYEQYF
TRBJ2-7	TRBV21-1	CASSTDAGTSCYEQYF
TRBJ1-1	TRBV6-5	CASRAGANTEAFF
TRBJ1-2	TRBV6-1	CASSEGSGSVDGYTF
TRBJ1-1	TRBV27	CASSLQGYTEAFF
TRBJ2-1	TRBV5-8	CASSFGGRYNEQFF
TRBJ1-3	TRBV9	CASSPQGVSGNTIYF
TRBJ1-1	TRBV6-5	CASLGQDHRNEAFF
TRBJ2-7	TRBV6-2/TRBV6-3	CASSYNYQGTEQYF
TRBJ2-7	TRBV9	CASSLGQGSYEQYF
TRBJ1-1	TRBV6-1	CASSEFAGTNTEAFF
TRBJ1-2	TRBV3-1/TRBV3-2	CASSQGQGGNYGYTF
TRBJ1-1	TRBV6-5	CASSYYGEAFF
TRBJ1-2	TRBV30	CAWSVPRTGGYGYTF
TRBJ1-2	TRBV7-2	CASSPVLGDSNYGYTF